In its sample, the clone carrying this T cell receptor (beta chain) was seen a few times. Its antigen is as yet unknown. This record comes from a study of blood T cells in healthy people across ages. Study background: Template switching picked up about one barcoded beta molecule for each two T cells.

Findings of the study overall: Estimates of total diversity, which came from one million sequenced T cells, were considered to be underestimates. Among T cells, TCR beta diversity per million cells dropped roughly linearly as age rose.

The CDR3 covers 13 residues. Germline CDR1 reads DFQATT; CDR2 reads SNEGSKA (reference sequence). Deletions cut 0 bases from V and 3 bases from J, with 6 bases between. A sample-barcoded 5' primer and a J-beta primer mix were used in a second PCR of about 7 to 12 cycles. TCRdb used MiXCR to reprocess the 5' RACE reads, holding one entry per CDR3 protein. Of some 1,500,000 distinct CDR3 sequences listed, 35% to 45% are singletons. The chain combines TRBV20-1 with TRBJ1-5; no firm D call. The TCR was taken from a woman aged 18-29 years in good health. Material for sequencing was blood. As DNA, the CDR3 is TGCAGTGCTAGAGATCACCTCAATCAGCCCCAGCATTTT. Protein: CSARDHLNQPQHF.